This T cell receptor beta chain emerged from a study of Ad26.COV2.S vaccination and SARS-CoV-2 variants. Study overall: Participant was drawn from the COV1001 Ad26.COV2.S trial arm. Once or twice, 56 days apart, Ad26.COV2.S was delivered intramuscularly. General study points: With respect to non-spike TCR breadth, vaccine and placebo recipients were similar.

Trimming left V 7 bases short and J 7 bases short, with 16 bases between. The germline gives CDR1 MNHEY, CDR2 SVGAGI. This CDR3 spans 14 amino acids. Assay: immunoSEQ multiplex PCR; the TCRdb copy retains only in-frame clones and omits some. This sample yields hundreds of thousands of clones, of which roughly 90% are seen a single time; over 9% belongs to the top ten. About this clone itself: No antigen is known for it.

Treatment given: around 19 received Ad26.COV2.S at low or high dose, single or two shots; five or six received placebo; per-sample allocation not given. The samples date from day 63 after the first vaccine or placebo injection. This adult donor, from Boston, was 18-55 years old. The material sequenced was peripheral blood, taken in a trial of Ad26.COV2.S vaccine versus placebo. The source of this sequence is a person between 18 and 65 years old who received the Ad26.COV2.S COVID-19 vaccine or a placebo. The chain carries TRBV6-5 and TRBJ2-2; D call uncertain. CDR3 DNA: TGTGCCAGCACTCGGCCCCCTAGGTTCGGGGAGCTGTTTTTT. It specifies CASTRPPRFGELFF.